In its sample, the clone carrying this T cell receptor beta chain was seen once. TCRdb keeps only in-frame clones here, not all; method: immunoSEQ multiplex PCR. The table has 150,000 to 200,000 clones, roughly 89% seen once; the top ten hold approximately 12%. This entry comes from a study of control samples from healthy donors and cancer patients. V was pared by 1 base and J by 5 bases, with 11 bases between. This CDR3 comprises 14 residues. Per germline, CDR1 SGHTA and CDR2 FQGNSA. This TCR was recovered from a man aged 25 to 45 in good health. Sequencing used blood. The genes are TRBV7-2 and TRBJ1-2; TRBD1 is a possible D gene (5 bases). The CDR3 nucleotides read TGTGCCAGCAGCTTAGAACGGGGCCAATATGGCTACACCTTC. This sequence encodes CASSLERGQYGYTF.